A single sample gave rise to the 2 T cell receptor beta chains below, sequenced in a study of blood T cell repertoires in COVID-19. The method was immunoSEQ multiplex PCR; TCRdb's version includes in-frame clones alone and lacks a portion of them. The sample lists more than 300,000 clones, around 89% seen once, with under 1.1% in the top ten. The sequencing input was peripheral blood. The receptors originated from a woman aged 35 to 49 with COVID-19, enrolled during active disease.

The chain joins TRBV6-5 to TRBJ1-1; perhaps TRBD1 as D (6 bases). The germline V and J ends were trimmed by 2 bases and 6 bases, with 10 bases remaining between them. Germline V gene sequence: CDR1 MNHEY, CDR2 SVGAGI. The CDR3 runs to 13 residues. This chain's CDR3 is CASSYPGQSEAFF. CDR3 DNA sequence: TGTGCCAGCAGTTACCCCGGACAGTCTGAAGCTTTCTTT.

The V gene is TRBV19, the J gene TRBJ2-4, with 7 nucleotides matching TRBD1. CDR3 size: 14 residues. CDR1 LNHDA and CDR2 SQIVND come from the germline V gene (reference sequence). Trimming removed 4 bases from V and 2 bases from J; junction bases left unmatched: 2. The CDR3, as DNA: TGTGCCAGTAGTACAGGGGGAACCAAAAACATTCAGTACTTC. Translated: CASSTGGTKNIQYF.